This paragraph reports one TCR beta chain. No patient escaped relapse after autologous stem cell transplantation, and brentuximab vedotin exposure varied. These data are taken from a study of PD-1 blockade in classical Hodgkin lymphoma. Clones were read by immunoSEQ multiplex PCR, and TCRdb kept only the in-frame ones, dropping some. The repertoire holds tens of thousands of clones, with roughly 82% as singletons. Sequencing was performed on peripheral blood mononuclear cells (PBMCs), taken at baseline. The clonotype comes from a human donor with classical Hodgkin lymphoma.

The CDR3 DNA is TGTGCCAGCTCACCTCTTACAGGGAACACCGGGGAGCTGTTTTTT. As protein: CASSPLTGNTGELFF. The V call is TRBV18, the J call TRBJ2-2, with a weak D call TRBD1 (5 bases). CDR3 length equals 15 residues. The germline gives CDR1 KGHSH, CDR2 LQKENI. V was shortened by 3 bases and J by 1 base, with 9 bases between the two germline ends.